Below are 32 T cell receptor beta chains sequenced from a single sample in a study of blood T cell repertoires in COVID-19. Assay: immunoSEQ multiplex PCR; the TCRdb copy retains only in-frame clones and omits some. The sample records around 190,000 clones, roughly 85% being singletons. The sample comprised peripheral blood. The source of these receptors is a woman aged 80 or over with acute or convalescent COVID-19.

The chain joins TRBV15 to TRBJ2-7; D perhaps matches TRBD2 (6 bases). The V gene's germline CDR1 is LNHNV and CDR2 YYDKDF (reference sequence). The ends were cut back, 5 bases at V and 2 bases at J, with 10 bases in the middle. The CDR3 spans 13 residues. This chain's CDR3 is CATSPSETYEQYF. The CDR3 nucleotides read TGTGCCACCAGCCCTAGCGAGACCTACGAGCAGTACTTC.

The chain has TRBV10-3 and TRBJ2-3; 7 bases agree with TRBD2. V lost 6 bases, J lost 3 bases, and 15 bases stayed unmatched. The CDR3 totals 17 residues. Germline V gene data show CDR1 as ENHRY and CDR2 as SYGVKD. CDR3 residues: CAISEKMTAGMTDTQYF. The CDR3 DNA reads TGTGCCATCAGCGAGAAAATGACAGCGGGAATGACAGATACGCAGTATTTT.

The chain joins TRBV9 to TRBJ2-5, with 12 bases fitting TRBD2. The CDR3 length is 17 residues. Trimming at V came to 4 bases and at J to 2 bases, leaving 9 bases not matched to a gene. Germline CDR1 is SGDLS and CDR2 is YYNGEE. The CDR3 bases are TGTGCCAGCAGCTCCCCTCGGACTAGCGGGAATCAAGAGACCCAGTACTTC. Protein: CASSSPRTSGNQETQYF.

This clone occurred a few times. The identical CDR3 is also encoded by other nucleotide sequences in the sample. The CDR3 is CASSLDGYEQYF. In DNA, the CDR3 is TGCGCCAGCAGCTTGGACGGTTACGAGCAGTACTTC. The rearrangement uses TRBV5-1 and TRBJ2-7, with D hard to call. There are 12 residues in the CDR3. V lost 0 bases to trimming and J lost 4 bases, with 5 bases between them. Looked up from germline, CDR1 is SGHRS and CDR2 is YFSETQ.

The chain joins TRBV5-1 to TRBJ2-2; TRBD2 might be the D (6 bases). Germline V lookup: CDR1 SGHRS, CDR2 YFSETQ. The V end lost 1 base, the J end lost 6 bases, and 13 bases lay between the germline ends. The CDR3 loop spans 15 amino acids. The chain's CDR3 is CASSLTGGSPGELFF. The DNA of the CDR3 is TGCGCCAGCAGCTTGACTGGGGGGTCCCCCGGGGAGCTGTTTTTT. Filled out from reference TRBV5-1 and TRBJ2-2, the complete variable domain reads KAGVTQTPRYLIKTRGQQVTLSCSPISGHRSVSWYQQTPGQGLQFLFEYFSETQRNKGNFPGRFSGRQFSNSRSEMNVSTLELGDSALYLCASSLTGGSPGELFFGEGSRLTVL.

The rearrangement joins TRBV2 to TRBJ2-7; 14 nucleotides agree with TRBD2. The CDR3 contains 17 residues. The germline CDR1 and CDR2 sequences are SNHLY and FYNNEI. After removal of 4 bases from V and 4 bases from J, the junction contained 9 bases not matched to a gene. DNA of the CDR3: TGTGCCAGCAGTGCGACTAGCGGGAGGGCCAGTGGGTACGAGCAGTACTTC. Protein: CASSATSGRASGYEQYF.

The rearrangement joins TRBV18 to TRBJ2-3; D gene unclear. Trimming took 3 bases from V and 0 from J, leaving 13 bases between them. Per germline, CDR1 KGHSH and CDR2 LQKENI. This CDR3 is built from 16 residues. CDR3 DNA: TGTGCCAGCTCACCGTACTGGCTGACTAGCACAGATACGCAGTATTTT. It translates to CASSPYWLTSTDTQYF.

The genes are TRBV6-1 and TRBJ1-5, with D unclear. This CDR3 region has 13 residues. V dropped 8 bases and J dropped 5 bases, with 13 bases sitting between them. CDR1 and CDR2 (germline): MNHNS, SASEGT. DNA for the CDR3: TGTGCCAGCCAGAAGAGTCTAGATCAGCCCCAGCATTTT. Translation: CASQKSLDQPQHF.

This clone was recorded once. The rearrangement uses TRBV4-1 and TRBJ2-7, with 13 bases that match TRBD2. CDR1 is MGHRA and CDR2 is YSYEKL in the germline V gene. The V gene end was trimmed by 4 bases and the J gene end by 2 bases; junction bases not matched to a gene: 14. The CDR3 loop spans 19 amino acids. CDR3 in amino acids: CASSLGEGQGLAGTYEQYF. Written as DNA, the CDR3 is TGCGCCAGCAGCCTGGGCGAGGGACAGGGACTAGCGGGGACCTACGAGCAGTACTTC.

The V call is TRBV2, the J call TRBJ1-1; D may be TRBD1 (5 bases). Trimming pared 4 bases from V and 0 bases from J, leaving 15 bases between. CDR1 SNHLY and CDR2 FYNNEI come from the germline V gene. The CDR3 contains 16 residues. The CDR3 is CASSVGATTMNTEAFF. CDR3 DNA: TGTGCCAGCAGTGTAGGGGCAACTACCATGAACACTGAAGCTTTCTTT.

The chain employs TRBV5-6 and TRBJ2-3, with a weak D call TRBD1 (6 bases). Germline V gene lookup returns CDR1 SGHDT and CDR2 YYEEEE. This CDR3 contains 13 residues. The V end was cut by 4 bases, the J end by 6 bases, with 12 bases between. The CDR3 sequence: CASSQSGADTQYF. The CDR3 bases are TGTGCCAGCAGCCAGTCAGGGGCGGATACGCAGTATTTT.

The chain combines TRBV21-1 with TRBJ2-1; TRBD2 reflects the table's D call only, with no check against the DNA. TRBV21-1 is recorded as a pseudogene. This CDR3 comprises 16 residues. CDR3 sequence: CASSAPLARLINEQFF. The CDR3 nucleotides are TGTGCCAGCAGTGCGCCTCTAGCGCGTCTGATCAATGAGCAGTTCTTC.

CDR3 nucleotides: TGTGCCAGCAGCGTAGGTCCCCTTACTAATGAAAAACTGTTTTTT. This codes for CASSVGPLTNEKLFF. This chain joins TRBV9 and TRBJ1-4; D unclear. The CDR3 runs to 15 residues. With 0 bases removed from V and 2 bases from J, the gap between germline ends came to 8 bases. The germline V gene encodes CDR1 SGDLS and CDR2 YYNGEE.

Regarding this clone: The junction shows a germline mismatch at one end, possibly a read error. V is TRBV6-5 and J is TRBJ1-2; 9 nucleotides align to TRBD1. The V gene's germline CDR1 is MNHEY and CDR2 SVGAGI. CDR3 length: 15 amino acids. CDR3 in amino acids: CAGSSPGQGFKGYTF. Written as DNA, the CDR3 is TGTGCCGGCAGTTCTCCGGGACAGGGTTTCAAGGGCTACACCTTC.

The chain joins TRBV4-3 to TRBJ1-2, with D possibly matching TRBD1 (6 bases). Germline V gene sequence: CDR1 LGHNA, CDR2 YSLEER. Trimming pared 1 base from V and 2 bases from J, leaving 11 bases between. The CDR3 contains 15 residues. As DNA, the CDR3 is TGCGCCAGCAGCCAAGGTTCACAGGGAAACTATGGCTACACCTTC. Amino acids: CASSQGSQGNYGYTF.

The chain couples TRBV6-2 or TRBV6-3 to TRBJ2-7; 8 bases line up with TRBD2. This CDR3 spans 14 amino acids. V shed 6 bases, J shed 4 bases, and the junction held 8 bases outside the gene matches. Germline V gene sequence: CDR1 MNHEY, CDR2 SVGEGT. The CDR3 sequence: CASSRAGAQYEQYF. The CDR3 nucleotides are TGTGCCAGCAGCCGAGCGGGAGCCCAATACGAGCAGTACTTC.

The chain links TRBV29-1 to TRBJ2-3, with 10 bases aligning to TRBD2. The CDR3 sequence is 14 residues long. Per the germline V gene, CDR1 is SQVTM and CDR2 is ANQGSEA. The ends lost 7 bases at V and 4 bases at J; junction bases unmatched: 8. CDR3 sequence: CSAGTSAFADTQYF. CDR3 bases: TGCAGCGCCGGGACTAGCGCTTTCGCAGATACGCAGTATTTT.

J is TRBJ1-3 and V is TRBV7-2; possible D gene TRBD1, 5 bases. V shed 2 bases and J shed 3 bases, with 11 bases lying between them. The CDR3 is 15 residues long. In germline, CDR1 is SGHTA, CDR2 FQGNSA. The CDR3 region is CASSLLSGVGNTIYF. CDR3 sequence (DNA): TGTGCCAGCAGCTTACTATCGGGGGTTGGAAACACCATATATTTT.

The CDR3 coding sequence is TGTGCCAGTAGCGCCCTTGGGACTGCTAGCTCCTACGAGCAGTACTTC. It encodes CASSALGTASSYEQYF. V usage is TRBV19 and J usage is TRBJ2-7, with D perhaps TRBD2 (6 bases). The germline CDR1 and CDR2 sequences are LNHDA and SQIVND (reference sequence). V was pared by 6 bases and J by 0 bases, with 18 bases between. The CDR3 extends over 16 amino acids. The full variable domain, its missing parts supplied by reference TRBV19 and TRBJ2-7, is DGGITQSPKYLFRKEGQNVTLSCEQNLNHDAMYWYRQDPGQGLRLIYYSQIVNDFQKGDIAEGYSVSREKKESFPLTVTSAQKNPTAFYLCASSALGTASSYEQYFGPGTRLTVT.

This chain uses TRBV6-5 with TRBJ2-1; no definite D call. Trimming took 2 bases from V and 9 from J, leaving 14 bases between them. Germline values: CDR1 MNHEY, CDR2 SVGAGI. CDR3 length equals 14 residues. The CDR3 bases are TGTGCCAGCAGTTACGGTCCGGAGACCGGTGAGCAGTTCTTC. Its translation is CASSYGPETGEQFF.

This chain uses TRBV5-4 with TRBJ2-4; TRBD1 matches at 7 bases. Unmatched junction bases numbered 5, after V lost 0 bases and J lost 8 bases. Germline V gene sequence: CDR1 SGHNT, CDR2 YYREEE (reference sequence). CDR3 length equals 14 residues. As DNA, the CDR3 is TGTGCCAGCAGCTTGGGGGACAGCCTAGACATTCAGTACTTC. Protein sequence: CASSLGDSLDIQYF. Filled out from reference TRBV5-4 and TRBJ2-4, the complete variable domain reads ETGVTQSPTHLIKTRGQQVTLRCSSQSGHNTVSWYQQALGQGPQFIFQYYREEENGRGNFPPRFSGLQFPNYSSELNVNALELDDSALYLCASSLGDSLDIQYFGAGTRLSVL.

This clone was counted only a few times. The chain combines TRBV27 with TRBJ2-3; 10 bases map to TRBD1. The V gene end was trimmed by 11 bases and the J gene end by 5 bases; junction bases not matched to a gene: 13. Germline V gene sequence: CDR1 MNHEY, CDR2 SMNVEV (reference sequence). The CDR3 consists of 15 residues. CDR3 sequence: CACGSFGTGVDTQYF. In nucleotides, the CDR3 is TGTGCCTGTGGTTCCTTCGGGACAGGGGTAGATACGCAGTATTTT.

The chain employs TRBV7-8 and TRBJ2-7; possibly TRBD1 for D (6 bases). CDR3 length: 13 residues. In germline, CDR1 is SGHVS, CDR2 FQNEAQ. Trimming shortened V by 5 bases and J by 4 bases, and 12 bases separated the two germline ends. CDR3 coding DNA: TGTGCCAGCAGCCGGGACAAAACTTACGAGCAGTACTTC. This translates into CASSRDKTYEQYF. The full variable domain, in which reference TRBV7-8 and TRBJ2-7 provide the parts outside the CDR3, is GAGVSQSPRYKVAKRGQDVALRCDPISGHVSLFWYQQALGQGPEFLTYFQNEAQLDKSGLPSDRFFAERPEGSVSTLKIQRTQQEDSAVYLCASSRDKTYEQYFGPGTRLTVT.

The CDR3 reads CASSVGGQKVYAYTF. The CDR3 DNA reads as TGTGCCAGCAGCGTAGGGGGACAGAAGGTATACGCCTACACCTTC. The chain couples TRBV9 to TRBJ1-2; TRBD1 matches 7 bases. The CDR3 has 15 amino acids. Germline values: CDR1 SGDLS, CDR2 YYNGEE. The V segment lost 0 bases and the J segment 10 bases; nucleotides outside the gene matches: 12.

V gene TRBV7-9 combines with J gene TRBJ2-5; TRBD1 is a possible D gene (5 bases). V dropped 3 bases and J dropped 5 bases, with 10 bases sitting between them. The germline CDR1 and CDR2 sequences are SEHNR and FQNEAQ (reference sequence). This CDR3 is built from 13 residues. The CDR3 loop is CASSFPRVETQYF. CDR3 coding DNA: TGTGCCAGCAGCTTTCCCAGGGTGGAGACCCAGTACTTC.

A single count supports this clone. The genes are TRBV30 and TRBJ1-3; D might be TRBD1 (6 bases). The ends were cut back, 5 bases at V and 2 bases at J, with 16 bases in the middle. The CDR3 length is 15 residues. The germline CDR1 and CDR2 sequences are GTSNPN and SVGIG (reference sequence). The CDR3 sequence: CAWRSGGIAGNTIYF. In nucleotides, the CDR3 is TGTGCCTGGCGCTCGGGGGGCATAGCTGGAAACACCATATATTTT. Together with reference TRBV30 and TRBJ1-3, the CDR3 gives the full variable domain: SQTIHQWPATLVQPVGSPLSLECTVEGTSNPNLYWYRQAAGRGLQLLFYSVGIGQISSEVPQNLSASRPQDRQFILSSKKLLLSDSGFYLCAWRSGGIAGNTIYFGEGSWLTVV.

The chain recombines TRBV29-1 with TRBJ1-1, with D maybe TRBD1 (6 bases). This CDR3 has 14 amino acids. Germline V gives CDR1 SQVTM, CDR2 ANQGSEA. Trimming removed 6 bases at V and 6 bases at J, with 20 bases between. The CDR3 DNA reads TGCAGCGTCAGACCTTCACAGGGTAAGGCTGAAGCTTTCTTT. Residues: CSVRPSQGKAEAFF.

Details on this clone: Sequence at one end of the junction differs from germline and may be a read error. Other DNA sequences of this sample code for an identical CDR3. The V gene is TRBV18, the J gene TRBJ2-7, with 8 bases aligning to TRBD2. CDR1 KGHSH and CDR2 LQKENI come from the germline V gene. The CDR3 totals 16 residues. The CDR3 loop is CASSPLLADFTYEQYF. CDR3 bases: TGCGCCAGCTCACCCCTACTAGCGGACTTTACCTACGAGCAGTACTTC.

The genes are TRBV5-3 and TRBJ1-5; 7 bases align to TRBD1. TRBV5-3 is noted as an ORF with a role that remains uncertain. V trimming: 6 bases; J trimming: 8 bases; junction bases outside the gene matches: 8. This CDR3 spans 13 amino acids. The CDR3 protein is CARNGTDLKPQHF. As DNA, the CDR3 is TGTGCCAGAAATGGGACAGACCTTAAGCCCCAGCATTTT.

This clone was seen just once. This sequence joins TRBV6-5 and TRBJ2-3, with TRBD1 matching over 8 bases. This CDR3 has 15 residues. The V segment lost 2 bases and the J segment 5 bases; nucleotides outside the gene matches: 6. CDR1 is MNHEY, CDR2 SVGAGI, per germline. As DNA, the CDR3 is TGTGCCAGCAGTTACAATCGGACAGGGAAAGATACGCAGTATTTT. Amino acids: CASSYNRTGKDTQYF.

The rearrangement joins TRBV7-2 to TRBJ2-7; possible D gene TRBD2, 5 bases. Germline V gene data show CDR1 as SGHTA and CDR2 as FQGNSA. V gave up 0 bases and J gave up 5 bases, with 11 bases separating them. The CDR3 extends over 14 amino acids. The CDR3 is CASSLAGALDEQYF. The CDR3 bases are TGTGCCAGCAGCTTAGCGGGAGCACTGGACGAGCAGTACTTC.

V gene TRBV10-1 combines with J gene TRBJ2-2; TRBD1 matches at 8 bases. This CDR3 has 16 residues. Trimming removed 3 bases from V and 7 bases from J; junction bases left unmatched: 10. CDR1 and CDR2 (germline): WNHNN, SYGVQD (reference sequence). CDR3 sequence (DNA): TGCGCCAGCAGTGACCATCGCAGGGGGCGAAGCGGGGAGCTGTTTTTT. Translation: CASSDHRRGRSGELFF.